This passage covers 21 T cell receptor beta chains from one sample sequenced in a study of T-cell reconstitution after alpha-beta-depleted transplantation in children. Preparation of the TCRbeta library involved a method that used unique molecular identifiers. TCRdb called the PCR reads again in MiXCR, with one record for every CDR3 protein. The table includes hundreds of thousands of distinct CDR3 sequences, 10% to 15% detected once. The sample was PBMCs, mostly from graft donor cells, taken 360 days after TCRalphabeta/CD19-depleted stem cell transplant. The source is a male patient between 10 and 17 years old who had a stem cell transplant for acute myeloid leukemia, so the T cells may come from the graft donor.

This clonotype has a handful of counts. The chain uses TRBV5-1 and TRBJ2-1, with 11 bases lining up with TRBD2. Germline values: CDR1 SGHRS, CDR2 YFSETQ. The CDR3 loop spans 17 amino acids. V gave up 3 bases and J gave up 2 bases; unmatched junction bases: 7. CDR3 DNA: TGCGCCAGCAGCTACAGAATAGCGGGAGGGCCCTACAATGAGCAGTTCTTC. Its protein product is CASSYRIAGGPYNEQFF.

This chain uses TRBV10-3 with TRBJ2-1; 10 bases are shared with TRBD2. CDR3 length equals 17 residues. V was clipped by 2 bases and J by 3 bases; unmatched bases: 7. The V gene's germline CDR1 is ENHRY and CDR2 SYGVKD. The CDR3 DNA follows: TGTGCCATCAGTGAGCCTAGCGGGAGCGGAGGCTACAATGAGCAGTTCTTC. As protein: CAISEPSGSGGYNEQFF.

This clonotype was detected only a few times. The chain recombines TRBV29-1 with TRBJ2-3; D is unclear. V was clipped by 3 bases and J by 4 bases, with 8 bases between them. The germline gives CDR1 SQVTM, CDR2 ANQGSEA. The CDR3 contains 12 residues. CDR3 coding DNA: TGCAGCGTTGATAGGAACTCAGATACGCAGTATTTT. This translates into CSVDRNSDTQYF.

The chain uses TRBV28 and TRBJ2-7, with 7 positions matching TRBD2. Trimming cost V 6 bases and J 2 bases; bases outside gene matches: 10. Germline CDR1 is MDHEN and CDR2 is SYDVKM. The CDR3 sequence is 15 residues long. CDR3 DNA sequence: TGTGCCAGCAGGCCAGGACTAGGGGTGGCCTACGAGCAGTACTTC. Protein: CASRPGLGVAYEQYF.

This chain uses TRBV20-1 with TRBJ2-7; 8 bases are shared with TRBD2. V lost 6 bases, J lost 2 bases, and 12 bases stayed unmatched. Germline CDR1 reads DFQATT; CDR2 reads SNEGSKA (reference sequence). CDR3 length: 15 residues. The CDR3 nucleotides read TGCAGTGCCCGGGAGGGTGGGACGCTCACCTACGAGCAGTACTTC. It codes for CSAREGGTLTYEQYF.

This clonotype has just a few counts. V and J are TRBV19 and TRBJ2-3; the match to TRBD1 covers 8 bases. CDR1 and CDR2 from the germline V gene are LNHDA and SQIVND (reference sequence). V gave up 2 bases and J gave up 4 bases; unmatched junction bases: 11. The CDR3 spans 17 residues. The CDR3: CASSIPPAGGAADTQYF. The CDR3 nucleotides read TGTGCCAGTAGTATACCCCCCGCAGGGGGCGCCGCAGATACGCAGTATTTT.

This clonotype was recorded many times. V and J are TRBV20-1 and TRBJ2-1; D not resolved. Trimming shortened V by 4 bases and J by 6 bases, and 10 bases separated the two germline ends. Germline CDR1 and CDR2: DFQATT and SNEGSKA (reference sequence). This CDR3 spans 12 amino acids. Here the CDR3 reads CSATRVFNEQFF. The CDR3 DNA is TGCAGTGCTACCCGGGTGTTCAATGAGCAGTTCTTC.

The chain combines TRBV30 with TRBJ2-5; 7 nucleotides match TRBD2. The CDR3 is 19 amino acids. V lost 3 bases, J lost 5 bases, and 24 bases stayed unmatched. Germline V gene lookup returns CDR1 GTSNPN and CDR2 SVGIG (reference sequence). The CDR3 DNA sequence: TGTGCCTGGAGCCTTACTTTAGGCAGAGCGGGATTACCCGCGGAGACCCAGTACTTC. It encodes CAWSLTLGRAGLPAETQYF.

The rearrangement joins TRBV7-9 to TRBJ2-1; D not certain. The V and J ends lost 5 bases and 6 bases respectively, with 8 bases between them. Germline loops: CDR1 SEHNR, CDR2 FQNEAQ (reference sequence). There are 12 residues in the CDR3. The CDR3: CASSLKSNEQFF. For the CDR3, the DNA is TGTGCCAGCAGCCTGAAGTCCAATGAGCAGTTCTTC.

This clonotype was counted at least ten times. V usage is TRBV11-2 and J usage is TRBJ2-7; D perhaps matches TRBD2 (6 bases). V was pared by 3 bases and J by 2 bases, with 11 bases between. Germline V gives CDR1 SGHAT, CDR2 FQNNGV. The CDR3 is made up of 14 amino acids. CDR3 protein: CASSFRDWAYEQYF. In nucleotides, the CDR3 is TGTGCCAGCAGCTTCCGGGACTGGGCCTACGAGCAGTACTTC.

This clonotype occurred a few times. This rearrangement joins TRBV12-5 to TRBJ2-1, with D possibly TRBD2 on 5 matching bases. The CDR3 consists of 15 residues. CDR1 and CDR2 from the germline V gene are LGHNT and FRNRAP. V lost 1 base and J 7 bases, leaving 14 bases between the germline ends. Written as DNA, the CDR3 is TGTGCTAGTGGTTTGGGGGAGACCTCTCGAAATGAGCAGTTCTTC. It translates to CASGLGETSRNEQFF.

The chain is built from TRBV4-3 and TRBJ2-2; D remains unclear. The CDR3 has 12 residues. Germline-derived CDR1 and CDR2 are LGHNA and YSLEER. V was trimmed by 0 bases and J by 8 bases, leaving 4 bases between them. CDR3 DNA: TGCGCCAGCAGCCAAGAAGGGGGGGAGCTGTTTTTT. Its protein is CASSQEGGELFF.

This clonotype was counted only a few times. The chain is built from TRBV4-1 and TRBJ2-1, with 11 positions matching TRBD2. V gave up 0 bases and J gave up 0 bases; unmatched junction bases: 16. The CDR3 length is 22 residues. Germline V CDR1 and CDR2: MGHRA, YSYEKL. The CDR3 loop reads CASSQDNPTSGRIPGSYNEQFF. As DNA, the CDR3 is TGCGCCAGCAGCCAAGACAACCCAACTAGCGGGAGAATCCCGGGCTCCTACAATGAGCAGTTCTTC.

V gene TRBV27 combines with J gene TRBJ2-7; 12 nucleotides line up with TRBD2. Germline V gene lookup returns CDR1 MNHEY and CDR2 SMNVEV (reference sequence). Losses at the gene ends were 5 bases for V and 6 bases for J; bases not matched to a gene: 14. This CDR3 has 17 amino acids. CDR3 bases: TGTGCCAGCAGTAACAGGACTAGCGGGACTTTTCGGCGCGAGCAGTACTTC. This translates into CASSNRTSGTFRREQYF.

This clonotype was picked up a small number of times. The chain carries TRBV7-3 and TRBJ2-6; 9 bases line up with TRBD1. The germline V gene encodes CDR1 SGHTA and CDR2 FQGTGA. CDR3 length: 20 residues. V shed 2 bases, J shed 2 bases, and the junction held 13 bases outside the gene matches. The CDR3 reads CASSLGGGRTGVPGANVLTF. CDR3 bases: TGTGCCAGCAGCTTAGGTGGTGGTAGGACAGGGGTCCCTGGGGCCAACGTCCTGACTTTC.

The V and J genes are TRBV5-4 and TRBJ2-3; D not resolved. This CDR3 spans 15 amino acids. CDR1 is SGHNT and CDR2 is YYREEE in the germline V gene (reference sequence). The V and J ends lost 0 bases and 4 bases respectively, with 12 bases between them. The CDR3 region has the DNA TGTGCCAGCAGCTTGGACGGTTGGAGATCAGATACGCAGTATTTT. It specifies CASSLDGWRSDTQYF.

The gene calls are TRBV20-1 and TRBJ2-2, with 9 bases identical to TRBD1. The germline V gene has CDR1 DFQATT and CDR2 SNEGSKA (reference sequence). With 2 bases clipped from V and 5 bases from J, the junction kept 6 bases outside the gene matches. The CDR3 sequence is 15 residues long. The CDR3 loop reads CSARPGQGNTGELFF. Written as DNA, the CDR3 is TGCAGTGCTAGACCGGGACAGGGTAATACCGGGGAGCTGTTTTTT.

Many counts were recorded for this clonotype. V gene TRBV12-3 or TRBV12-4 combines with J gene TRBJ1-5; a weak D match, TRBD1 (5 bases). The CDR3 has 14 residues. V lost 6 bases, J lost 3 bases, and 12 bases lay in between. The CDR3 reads CASSPGWDNQPQHF. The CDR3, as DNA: TGTGCCAGCAGCCCAGGGTGGGACAATCAGCCCCAGCATTTT.

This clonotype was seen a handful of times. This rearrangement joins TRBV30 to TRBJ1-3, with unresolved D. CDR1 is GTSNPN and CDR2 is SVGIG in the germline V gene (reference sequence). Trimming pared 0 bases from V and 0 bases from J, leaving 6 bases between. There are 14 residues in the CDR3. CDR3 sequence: CAWSVVYSGNTIYF. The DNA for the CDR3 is TGTGCCTGGAGTGTCGTATACTCTGGAAACACCATATATTTT.

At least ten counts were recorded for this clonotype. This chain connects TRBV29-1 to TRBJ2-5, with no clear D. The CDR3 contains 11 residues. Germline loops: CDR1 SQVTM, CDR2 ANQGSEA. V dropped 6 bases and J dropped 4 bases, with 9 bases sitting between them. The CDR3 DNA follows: TGCAGCGTCTTCTATGGAGAGACCCAGTACTTC. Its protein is CSVFYGETQYF.

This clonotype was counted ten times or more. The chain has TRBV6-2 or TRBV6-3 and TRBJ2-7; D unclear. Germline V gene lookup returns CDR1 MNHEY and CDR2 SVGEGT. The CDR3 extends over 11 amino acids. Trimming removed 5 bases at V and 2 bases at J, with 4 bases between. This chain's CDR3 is CASSQPYEQYF. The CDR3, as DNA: TGTGCCAGCAGTCAACCCTACGAGCAGTACTTC.